This is a list of T cell receptor beta chains from one sample in a study of lymphopenia after photon versus proton radiotherapy. TCRdb's table, derived via immunoSEQ multiplex PCR, lists solely in-frame clones and lacks some. The sample lists some 33,000 clones; about 90% were seen once. The sample was peripheral blood, taken from a patient treated with photon-based radiotherapy. These TCRs come from a woman between 50 and 59 years old with pancreatic cancer. CDR3s include the opening cysteine and the closing phenylalanine or tryptophan. Each record gives: V gene, CDR3 protein.

TRBV13	CASSPPSSSGKYF
TRBV28	CASSRTRGAYEQYF
TRBV14	CASSQDLGALETQYF
TRBV30	CAWSVQTGGAYEQYF
TRBV29-1	CSVYTGFGDYEQYF
TRBV4-3	CASSPLGGSSYNEQFF
TRBV11-2	CASSFLLAGVEQFF
TRBV27	CASSRRGQGISATEAFF
TRBV7-2	CASSGQGVNTEAFF
TRBV9	CASSAPGGLSTDTQYF
TRBV27	CASRRTSGSGAYNEQFF
TRBV27	CASSFALLPGELFF
TRBV19	CASSISGITDTQYF
TRBV6-5	CASSYLFAGGNSPLHF
TRBV30	CAFRGNYGYTF
TRBV27	CASSLYPGTGGGEQYF
TRBV6-6	CASSYSAPGGKETQYF
TRBV7-8	CASSLSRSGTQYF
TRBV7-2	CASSLVWGQPQHF
TRBV29-1	CSVFSGASTDTQYF
TRBV19	CASWGERISGNTIYF
TRBV7-2	CASSRGLAGPAREQFF
TRBV28	CASSYDRADGYTF
TRBV4-3	CASSQESGVGQPQHF
TRBV9	CASSGPNTNQETQYF
TRBV6-5	CASSYERPTTNQPQHF
TRBV27	CASSLIAPGSEQYF
TRBV5-4	CASSFPGYEQYF
TRBV7-9	CASSLLASGGNEQFF
TRBV19	CASIPGTGELFF
TRBV11-2	CASSSREGGRFENTIYF
TRBV7-9	CASSSQDLQPTDTQYF
TRBV4-1	CASSQDQGQGETQYF
TRBV9	CASSVGPGVSEKLFF
TRBV4-1	CASSQSGPYEQYF
TRBV11-3	CASSLIGASSYNEQFF
TRBV7-9	CASSFQGDTEAFF
TRBV7-2	CASSPGGDGYEQYF
TRBV9	CASSAGLETGNTIYF
TRBV18	CASSPTTVEETQYF
TRBV25-1	CASSDPSGGSYEQYF
TRBV23-1	CASSPPRDREYNEQFF
TRBV5-1	CASSLEGLGAEAFF
TRBV27	CASSLSGAGGYTF
TRBV18	CASSPRRGSNQPQHF
TRBV4-3	CASSQGSGSVKDTQYF